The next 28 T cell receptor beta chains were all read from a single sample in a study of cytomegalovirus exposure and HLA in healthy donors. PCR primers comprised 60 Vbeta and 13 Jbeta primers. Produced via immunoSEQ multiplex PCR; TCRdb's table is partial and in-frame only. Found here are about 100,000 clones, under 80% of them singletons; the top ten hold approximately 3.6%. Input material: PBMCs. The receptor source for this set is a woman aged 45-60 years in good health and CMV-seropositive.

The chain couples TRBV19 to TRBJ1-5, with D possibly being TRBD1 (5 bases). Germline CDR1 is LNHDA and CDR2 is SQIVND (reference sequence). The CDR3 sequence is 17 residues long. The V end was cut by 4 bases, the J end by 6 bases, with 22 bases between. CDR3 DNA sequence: TGTGCCAGTAGTAAAAGGGGCGGACAAACCCTGAGTCAGCCCCAGCATTTT. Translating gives CASSKRGGQTLSQPQHF.

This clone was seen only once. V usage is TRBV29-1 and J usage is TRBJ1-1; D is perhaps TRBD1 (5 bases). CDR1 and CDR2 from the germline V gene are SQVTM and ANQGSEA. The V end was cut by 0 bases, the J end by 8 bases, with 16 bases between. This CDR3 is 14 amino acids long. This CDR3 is CSVEDQVRDLEAFF. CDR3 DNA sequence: TGCAGCGTTGAAGATCAGGTGCGGGACCTAGAAGCTTTCTTT.

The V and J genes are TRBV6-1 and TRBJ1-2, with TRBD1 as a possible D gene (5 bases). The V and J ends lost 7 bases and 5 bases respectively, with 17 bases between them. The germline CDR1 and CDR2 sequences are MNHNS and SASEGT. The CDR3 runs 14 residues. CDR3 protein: CASTAAREGYGYTF. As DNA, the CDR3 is TGTGCCAGCACGGCAGCCAGGGAGGGGTATGGCTACACCTTC.

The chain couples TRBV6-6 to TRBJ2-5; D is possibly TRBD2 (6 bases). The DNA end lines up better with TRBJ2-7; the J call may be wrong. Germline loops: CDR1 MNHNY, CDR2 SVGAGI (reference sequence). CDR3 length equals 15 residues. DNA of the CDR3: TGTGCCAGCAGTTCCCGGGACTTCGAGCCCTTCGAGCAGTACTTC. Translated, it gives CASSSRDFEPFEQYF.

CDR3 amino acids: CASSQDRTGGWNEQFF. CDR3 nucleotide sequence: TGCGCCAGCAGCCAAGATAGAACAGGGGGTTGGAATGAGCAGTTCTTC. The chain employs TRBV4-1 and TRBJ2-1; 8 bases agree with TRBD1. The CDR3 runs to 16 residues. Germline loops: CDR1 MGHRA, CDR2 YSYEKL. The junction had 8 bases not matched to a gene; V was cut back by 0 bases and J by 7 bases.

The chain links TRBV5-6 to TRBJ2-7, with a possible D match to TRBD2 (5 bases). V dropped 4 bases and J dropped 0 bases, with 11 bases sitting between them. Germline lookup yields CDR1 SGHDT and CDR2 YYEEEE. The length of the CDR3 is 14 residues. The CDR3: CASSTGSSSYEQYF. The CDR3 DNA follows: TGTGCCAGCAGCACGGGATCCTCCTCCTACGAGCAGTACTTC.

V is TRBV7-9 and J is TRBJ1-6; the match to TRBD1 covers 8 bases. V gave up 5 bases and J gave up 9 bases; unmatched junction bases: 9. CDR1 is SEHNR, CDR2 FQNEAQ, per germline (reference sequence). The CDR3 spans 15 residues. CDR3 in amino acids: CASSPMTGEGSPLHF. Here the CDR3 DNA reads TGTGCCAGCAGCCCTATGACAGGGGAGGGTTCACCCCTCCACTTT.

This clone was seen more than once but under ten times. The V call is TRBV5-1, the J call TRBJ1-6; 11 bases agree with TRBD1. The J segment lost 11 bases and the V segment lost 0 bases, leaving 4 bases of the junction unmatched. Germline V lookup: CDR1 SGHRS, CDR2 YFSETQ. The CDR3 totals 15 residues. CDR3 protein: CASSLGGQGGTPLHF. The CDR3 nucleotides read TGCGCCAGCAGCTTGGGGGGACAGGGGGGCACACCCCTCCACTTT.

The CDR3 sequence: CASSQSVTSGLYNEQFF. For the CDR3, the DNA is TGCGCCAGCAGTCAATCGGTCACTAGCGGACTTTACAATGAGCAGTTCTTC. This chain links TRBV23-1 with TRBJ2-1; 8 bases fit TRBD2. TRBV23-1 is treated as an ORF (open reading frame) with a function not yet certain. The CDR3 is 17 residues long. V lost 0 bases to trimming and J lost 4 bases; unmatched junction nucleotides: 8.

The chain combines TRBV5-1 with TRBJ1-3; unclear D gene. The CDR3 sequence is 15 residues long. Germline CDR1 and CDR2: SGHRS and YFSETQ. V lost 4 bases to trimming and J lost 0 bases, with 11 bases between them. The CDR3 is CASSVDRSSGNTIYF. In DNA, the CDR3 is TGCGCCAGCAGCGTGGATCGGTCCTCTGGAAACACCATATATTTT.

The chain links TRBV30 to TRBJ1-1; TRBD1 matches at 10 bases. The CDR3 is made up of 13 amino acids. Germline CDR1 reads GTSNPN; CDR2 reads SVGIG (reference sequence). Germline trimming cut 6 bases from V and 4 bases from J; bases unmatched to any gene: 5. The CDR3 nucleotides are TGTGCCTGCCACCGGGACAGGGGCACTGAAGCTTTCTTT. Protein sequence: CACHRDRGTEAFF.

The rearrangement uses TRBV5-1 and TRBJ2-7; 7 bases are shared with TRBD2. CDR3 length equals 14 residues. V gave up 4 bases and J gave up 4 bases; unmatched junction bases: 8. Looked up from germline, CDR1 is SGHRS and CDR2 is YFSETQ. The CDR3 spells CASSDAGASYEQYF. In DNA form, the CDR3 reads TGCGCCAGCAGCGATGCGGGAGCGTCATACGAGCAGTACTTC.

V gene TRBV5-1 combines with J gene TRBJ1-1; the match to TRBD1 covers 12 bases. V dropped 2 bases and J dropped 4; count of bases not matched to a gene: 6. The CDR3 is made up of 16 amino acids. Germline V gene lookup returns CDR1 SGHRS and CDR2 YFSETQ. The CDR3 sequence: CASSLRGQGAGTEAFF. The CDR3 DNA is TGCGCCAGCAGCTTAAGGGGACAGGGGGCTGGCACTGAAGCTTTCTTT.

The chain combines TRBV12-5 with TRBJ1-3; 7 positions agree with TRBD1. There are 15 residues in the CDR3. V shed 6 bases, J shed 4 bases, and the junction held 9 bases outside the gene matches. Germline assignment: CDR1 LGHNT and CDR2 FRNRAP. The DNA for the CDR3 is TGTGCTAGTGGCCTAGGGGGCAGGTACGGAAACACCATATATTTT. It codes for CASGLGGRYGNTIYF.

Here the CDR3 reads CASSESHGGPNEQFF. The CDR3, as DNA: TGCGCCAGCAGTGAGTCGCACGGGGGGCCTAATGAGCAGTTCTTC. The chain combines TRBV10-2 with TRBJ2-1; tentative D call: TRBD2 (7 bases). Germline lookup yields CDR1 WSHSY and CDR2 SAAADI. This CDR3 region has 15 residues. Trimming removed 0 bases from V and 7 bases from J, with 13 bases in between.

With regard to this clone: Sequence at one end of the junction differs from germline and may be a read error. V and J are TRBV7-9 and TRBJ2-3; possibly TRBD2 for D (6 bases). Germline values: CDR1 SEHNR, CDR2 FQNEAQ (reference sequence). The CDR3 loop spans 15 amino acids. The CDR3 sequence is CSSSPPGSPGDTQYF. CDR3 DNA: TGTTCCAGCAGCCCGCCCGGCTCTCCGGGGGATACTCAGTATTTT.

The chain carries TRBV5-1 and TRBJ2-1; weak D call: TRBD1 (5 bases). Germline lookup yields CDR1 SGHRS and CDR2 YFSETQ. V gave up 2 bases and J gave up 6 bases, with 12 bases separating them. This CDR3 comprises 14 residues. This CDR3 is CASSLQVIRNEQFF. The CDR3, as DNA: TGCGCCAGCAGCTTACAGGTAATTCGCAATGAGCAGTTCTTC.

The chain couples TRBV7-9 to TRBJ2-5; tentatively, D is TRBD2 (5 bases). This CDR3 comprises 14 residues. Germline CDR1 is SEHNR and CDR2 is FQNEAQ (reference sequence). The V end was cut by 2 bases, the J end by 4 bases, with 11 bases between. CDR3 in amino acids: CASSLSLGGETQYF. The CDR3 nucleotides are TGTGCCAGCAGCTTAAGTCTTGGAGGAGAGACCCAGTACTTC.

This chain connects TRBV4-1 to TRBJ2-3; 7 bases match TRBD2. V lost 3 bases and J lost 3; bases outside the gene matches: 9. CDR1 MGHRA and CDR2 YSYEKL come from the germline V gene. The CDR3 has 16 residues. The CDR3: CASSHLGRELTDTQYF. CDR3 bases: TGCGCCAGCAGCCACCTGGGGCGGGAGTTGACAGATACGCAGTATTTT.

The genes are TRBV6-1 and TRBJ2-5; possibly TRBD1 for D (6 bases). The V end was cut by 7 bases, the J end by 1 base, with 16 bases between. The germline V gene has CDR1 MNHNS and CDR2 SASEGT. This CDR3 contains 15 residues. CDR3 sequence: CASKDLRGPQETQYF. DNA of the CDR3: TGTGCCAGCAAAGATCTCAGGGGACCCCAAGAGACCCAGTACTTC.

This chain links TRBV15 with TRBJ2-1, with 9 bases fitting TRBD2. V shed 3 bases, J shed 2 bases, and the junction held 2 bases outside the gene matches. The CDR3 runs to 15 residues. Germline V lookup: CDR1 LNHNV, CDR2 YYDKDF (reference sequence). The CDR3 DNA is TGTGCCACCAGCAGCGAGCGGGGGGCCTACAATGAGCAGTTCTTC. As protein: CATSSERGAYNEQFF. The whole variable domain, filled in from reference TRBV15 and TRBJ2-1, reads DAMVIQNPRYQVTQFGKPVTLSCSQTLNHNVMYWYQQKSSQAPKLLFHYYDKDFNNEADTPDNFQSRRPNTSFCFLDIRSPGLGDTAMYLCATSSERGAYNEQFFGPGTRLTVL.

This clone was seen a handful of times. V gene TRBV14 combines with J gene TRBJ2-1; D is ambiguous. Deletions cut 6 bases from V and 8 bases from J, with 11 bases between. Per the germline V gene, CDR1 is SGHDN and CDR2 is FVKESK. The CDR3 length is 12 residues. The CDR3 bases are TGTGCCAGCAGTCATGAGGTCGATGAGCAGTTCTTC. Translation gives CASSHEVDEQFF.

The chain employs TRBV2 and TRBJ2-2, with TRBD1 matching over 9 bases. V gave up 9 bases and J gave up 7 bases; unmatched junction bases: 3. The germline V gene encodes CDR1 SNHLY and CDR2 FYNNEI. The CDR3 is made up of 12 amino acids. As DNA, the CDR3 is TGTGCCAGACAGGGGGCTGGCGGGGAGCTGTTTTTT. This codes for CARQGAGGELFF.

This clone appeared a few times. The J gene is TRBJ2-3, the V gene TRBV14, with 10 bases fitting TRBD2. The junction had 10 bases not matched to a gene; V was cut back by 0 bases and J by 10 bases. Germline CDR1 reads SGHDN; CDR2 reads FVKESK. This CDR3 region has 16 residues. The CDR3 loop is CASSQDPSGGWGSQYF. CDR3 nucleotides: TGTGCCAGCAGCCAAGATCCTAGCGGGGGATGGGGGTCGCAGTATTTT.

The DNA of the CDR3 is TGTGCCATACTAGCGGGGGGGCCCACGGACTACGAGCAGTACTTC. Translated, it gives CAILAGGPTDYEQYF. This sequence joins TRBV21-1 and TRBJ2-7; the listed D gene, TRBD2, was not tested against the DNA. TRBV21-1 is given as a pseudogene. This CDR3 spans 15 amino acids.

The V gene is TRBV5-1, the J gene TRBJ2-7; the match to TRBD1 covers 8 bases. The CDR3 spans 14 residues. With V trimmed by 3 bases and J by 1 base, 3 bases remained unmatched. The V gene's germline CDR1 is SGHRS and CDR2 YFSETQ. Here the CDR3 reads CASSSRQGSYEQYF. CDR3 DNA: TGCGCCAGCAGCTCGCGACAGGGGTCCTACGAGCAGTACTTC.

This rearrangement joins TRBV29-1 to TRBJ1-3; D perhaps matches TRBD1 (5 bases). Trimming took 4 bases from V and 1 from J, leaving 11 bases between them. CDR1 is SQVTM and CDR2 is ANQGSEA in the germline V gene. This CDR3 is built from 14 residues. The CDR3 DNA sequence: TGCAGCGTTGTACAGGCAGATTCTGGAAACACCATATATTTT. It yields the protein CSVVQADSGNTIYF.

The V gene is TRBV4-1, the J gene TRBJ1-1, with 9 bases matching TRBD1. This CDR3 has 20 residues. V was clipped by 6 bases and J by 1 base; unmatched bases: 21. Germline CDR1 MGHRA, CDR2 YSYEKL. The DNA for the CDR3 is TGCGCCAGCAGTCAAAAGGGGGGACCGGGACAGGGATCAGGGAACACTGAAGCTTTCTTT. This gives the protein CASSQKGGPGQGSGNTEAFF.